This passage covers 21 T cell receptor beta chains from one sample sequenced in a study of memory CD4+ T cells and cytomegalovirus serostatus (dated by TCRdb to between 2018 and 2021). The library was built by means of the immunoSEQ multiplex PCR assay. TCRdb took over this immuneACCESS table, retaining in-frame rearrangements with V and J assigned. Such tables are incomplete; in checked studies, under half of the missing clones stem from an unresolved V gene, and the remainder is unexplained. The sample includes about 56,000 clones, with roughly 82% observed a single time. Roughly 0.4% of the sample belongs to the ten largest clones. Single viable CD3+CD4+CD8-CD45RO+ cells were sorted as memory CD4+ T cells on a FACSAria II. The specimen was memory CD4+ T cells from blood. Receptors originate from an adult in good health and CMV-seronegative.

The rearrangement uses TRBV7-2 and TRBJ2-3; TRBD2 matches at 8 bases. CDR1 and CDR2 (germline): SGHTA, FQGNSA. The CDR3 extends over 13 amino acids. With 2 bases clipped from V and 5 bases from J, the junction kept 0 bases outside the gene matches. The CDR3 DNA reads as TGTGCCAGCAGCTTACGGGAGGGAGATACGCAGTATTTT. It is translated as CASSLREGDTQYF.

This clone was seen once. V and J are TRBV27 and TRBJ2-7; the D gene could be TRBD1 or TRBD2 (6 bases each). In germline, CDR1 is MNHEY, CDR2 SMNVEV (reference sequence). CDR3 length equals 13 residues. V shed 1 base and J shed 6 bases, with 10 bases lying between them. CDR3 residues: CASSLLGGLEQYF. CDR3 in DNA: TGTGCCAGCAGTTTATTAGGGGGGCTCGAGCAGTACTTC.

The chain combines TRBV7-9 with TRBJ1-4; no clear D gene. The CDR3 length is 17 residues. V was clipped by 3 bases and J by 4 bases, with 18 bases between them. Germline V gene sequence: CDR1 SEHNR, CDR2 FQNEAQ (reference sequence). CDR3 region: CASSFVDGTRGNEKLFF. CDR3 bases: TGTGCCAGCAGCTTCGTCGACGGAACTCGGGGTAATGAAAAACTGTTTTTT. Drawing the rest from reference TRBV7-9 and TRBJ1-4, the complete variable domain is DTGVSQNPRHKITKRGQNVTFRCDPISEHNRLYWYRQTLGQGPEFLTYFQNEAQLEKSRLLSDRFSAERPKGSFSTLEIQRTEQGDSAMYLCASSFVDGTRGNEKLFFGSGTQLSVL.

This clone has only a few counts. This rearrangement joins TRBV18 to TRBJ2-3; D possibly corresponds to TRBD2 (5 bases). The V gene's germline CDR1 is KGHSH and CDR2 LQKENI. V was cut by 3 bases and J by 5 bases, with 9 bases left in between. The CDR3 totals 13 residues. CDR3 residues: CASSPPGIDTQYF. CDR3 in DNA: TGTGCCAGCTCACCGCCGGGAATAGATACGCAGTATTTT.

Written as DNA, the CDR3 is TGTGCCAGCAGCCCGAGACCCCTGGGACTCCAAGAGACCCAGTACTTC. It codes for CASSPRPLGLQETQYF. The chain combines TRBV7-6 with TRBJ2-5; TRBD2 is a possible D gene (6 bases). The CDR3 extends over 16 amino acids. Per the germline V gene, CDR1 is SGHVS and CDR2 is FNYEAQ. Trimming removed 5 bases at V and 1 base at J, with 17 bases between.

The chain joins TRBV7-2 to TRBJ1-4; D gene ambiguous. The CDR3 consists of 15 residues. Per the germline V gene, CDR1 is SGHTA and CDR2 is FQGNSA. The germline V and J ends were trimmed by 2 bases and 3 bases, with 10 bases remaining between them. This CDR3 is CASSLMYGPNEKLFF. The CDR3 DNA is TGTGCCAGCAGCTTAATGTACGGACCTAATGAAAAACTGTTTTTT.

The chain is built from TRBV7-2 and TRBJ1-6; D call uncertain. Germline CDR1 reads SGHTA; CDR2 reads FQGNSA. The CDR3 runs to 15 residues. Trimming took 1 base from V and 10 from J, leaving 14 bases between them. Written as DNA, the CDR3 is TGTGCCAGCAGCTTAGACGGCCGATATGACTCACCCCTCCACTTT. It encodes CASSLDGRYDSPLHF.

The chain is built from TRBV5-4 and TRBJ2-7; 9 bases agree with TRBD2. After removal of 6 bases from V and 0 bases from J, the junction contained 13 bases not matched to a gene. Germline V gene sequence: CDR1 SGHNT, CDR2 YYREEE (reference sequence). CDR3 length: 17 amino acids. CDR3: CASTTGGLAGNSYEQYF. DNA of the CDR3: TGTGCCAGCACCACGGGAGGTCTAGCGGGGAACTCCTACGAGCAGTACTTC.

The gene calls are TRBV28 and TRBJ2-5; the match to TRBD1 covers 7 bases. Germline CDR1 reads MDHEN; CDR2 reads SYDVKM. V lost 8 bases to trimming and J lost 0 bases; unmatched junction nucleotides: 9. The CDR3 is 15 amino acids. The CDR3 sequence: CASRRQGRHQETQYF. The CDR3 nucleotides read TGTGCCAGCCGACGACAGGGTAGGCACCAAGAGACCCAGTACTTC.

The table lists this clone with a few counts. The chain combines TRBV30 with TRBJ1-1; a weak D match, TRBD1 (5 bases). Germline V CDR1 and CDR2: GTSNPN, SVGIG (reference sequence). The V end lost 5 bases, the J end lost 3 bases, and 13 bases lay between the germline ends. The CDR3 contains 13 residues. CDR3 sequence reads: CAWAKGVDTEAFF. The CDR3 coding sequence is TGTGCCTGGGCCAAAGGGGTTGACACTGAAGCTTTCTTT.

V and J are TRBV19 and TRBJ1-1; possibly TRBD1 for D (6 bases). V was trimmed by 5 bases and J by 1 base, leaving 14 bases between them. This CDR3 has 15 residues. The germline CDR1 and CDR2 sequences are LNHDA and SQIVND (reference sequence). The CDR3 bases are TGTGCCAGTAGTGGACAGATCCTTGGGAACACTGAAGCTTTCTTT. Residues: CASSGQILGNTEAFF.

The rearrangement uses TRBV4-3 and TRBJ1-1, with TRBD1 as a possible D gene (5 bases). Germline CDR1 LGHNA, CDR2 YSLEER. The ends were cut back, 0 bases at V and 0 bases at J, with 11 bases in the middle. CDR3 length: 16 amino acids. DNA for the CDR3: TGCGCCAGCAGCCAAGATCTAACGGGGCTGAACACTGAAGCTTTCTTT. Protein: CASSQDLTGLNTEAFF.

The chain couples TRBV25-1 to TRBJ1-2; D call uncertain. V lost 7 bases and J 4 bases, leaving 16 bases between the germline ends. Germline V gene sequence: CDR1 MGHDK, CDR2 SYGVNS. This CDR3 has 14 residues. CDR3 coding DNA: TGTGCCAGCACAGAACAGTCTTCCTCCTATGGCTACACCTTC. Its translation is CASTEQSSSYGYTF.

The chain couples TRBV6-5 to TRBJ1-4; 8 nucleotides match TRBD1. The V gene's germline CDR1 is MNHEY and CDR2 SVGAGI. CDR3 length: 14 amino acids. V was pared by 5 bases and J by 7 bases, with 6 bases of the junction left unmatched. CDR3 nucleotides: TGTGCCAGCAGTGTGACAGGGGTGGTTGAAAAACTGTTTTTT. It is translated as CASSVTGVVEKLFF.

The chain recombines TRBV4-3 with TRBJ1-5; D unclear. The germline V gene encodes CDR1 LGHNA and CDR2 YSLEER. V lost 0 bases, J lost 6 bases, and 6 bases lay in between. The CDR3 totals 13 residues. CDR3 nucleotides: TGCGCCAGCAGCCAAGATATGGCTCAGCCCCAGCATTTT. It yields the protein CASSQDMAQPQHF.

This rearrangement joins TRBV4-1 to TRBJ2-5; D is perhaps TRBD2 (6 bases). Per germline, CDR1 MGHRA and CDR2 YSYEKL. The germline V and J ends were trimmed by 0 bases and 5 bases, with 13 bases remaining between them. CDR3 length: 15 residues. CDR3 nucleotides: TGCGCCAGCAGCCAAGACCAGCGGGTGGGGGAGACCCAGTACTTC. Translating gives CASSQDQRVGETQYF.

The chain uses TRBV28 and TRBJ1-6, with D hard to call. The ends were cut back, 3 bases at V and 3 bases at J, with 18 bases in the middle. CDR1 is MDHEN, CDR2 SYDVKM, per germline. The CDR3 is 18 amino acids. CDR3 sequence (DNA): TGTGCCAGCAGTTTCTTCACCCTGGGGAGATACTATAATTCACCCCTCCACTTT. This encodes CASSFFTLGRYYNSPLHF.

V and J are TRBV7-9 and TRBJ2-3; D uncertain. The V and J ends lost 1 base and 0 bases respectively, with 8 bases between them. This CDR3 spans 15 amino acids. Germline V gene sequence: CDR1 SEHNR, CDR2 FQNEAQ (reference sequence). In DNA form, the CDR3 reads TGTGCCAGCAGCTTAGAACGTCAAAGCACAGATACGCAGTATTTT. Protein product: CASSLERQSTDTQYF.

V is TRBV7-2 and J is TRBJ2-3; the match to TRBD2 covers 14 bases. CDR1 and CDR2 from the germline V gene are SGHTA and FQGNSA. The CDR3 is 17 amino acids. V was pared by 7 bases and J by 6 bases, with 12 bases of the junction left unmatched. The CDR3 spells CASTARTTSGGADTQYF. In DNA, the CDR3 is TGTGCCAGCACCGCGAGGACGACTAGCGGGGGGGCGGATACGCAGTATTTT. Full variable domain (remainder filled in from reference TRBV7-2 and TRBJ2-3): GAGVSQSPSNKVTEKGKDVELRCDPISGHTALYWYRQSLGQGLEFLIYFQGNSAPDKSGLPSDRFSAERTGGSVSTLTIQRTQQEDSAVYLCASTARTTSGGADTQYFGPGTRLTVL.

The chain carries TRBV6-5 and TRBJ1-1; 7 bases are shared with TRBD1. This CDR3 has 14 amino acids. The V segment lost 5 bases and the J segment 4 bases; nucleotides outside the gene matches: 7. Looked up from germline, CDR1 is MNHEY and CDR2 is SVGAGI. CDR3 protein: CASSRQGPITEAFF. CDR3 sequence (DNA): TGTGCCAGCAGTAGACAGGGACCGATCACTGAAGCTTTCTTT.

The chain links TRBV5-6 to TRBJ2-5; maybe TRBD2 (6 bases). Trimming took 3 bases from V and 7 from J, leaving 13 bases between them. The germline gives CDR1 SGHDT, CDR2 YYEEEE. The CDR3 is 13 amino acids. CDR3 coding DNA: TGTGCCAGCAGCTGGGGGACTGAGGTGACCCAGTACTTC. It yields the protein CASSWGTEVTQYF.